This T cell receptor (beta chain) derives from a study of T cell responses to AZD1222 COVID-19 vaccine. Points from the study as a whole: The number of AZD1222 recipients seropositive at baseline was only 6 or 7. Reports indicate that nearly half of spike-specific TCRs are directed at unmutated variant regions. Dominant CD4 TCR responses targeted spike regions 160-218 and 743-854.

V lost 5 bases, J lost 3 bases, and 1 base stayed unmatched. The CDR3 is 13 residues long. The protocol was immunoSEQ multiplex PCR, while the TCRdb copy is restricted to in-frame clones and leaves out a portion. The sample includes 150,000 or so clones, roughly 90% of them seen just once. For this clone: Its matching antigen is unknown.

The V call is TRBV12-3 or TRBV12-4, the J call TRBJ1-5, with 7 positions matching TRBD1. The sequences come from peripheral blood, collected on day 0 of AZD1222 vaccination. This TCR derives from an adult in good health. For the CDR3, the DNA is TGTGCCAGCAGTGGACAGGCCAATCAGCCCCAGCATTTT. Its protein product is CASSGQANQPQHF.